The clone carrying this TCR beta chain was counted many times. What it binds is unknown. TCRdb recomputed calls from the reads with MiXCR, one row per CDR3 protein. Of hundreds of thousands of distinct CDR3 sequences in the sample, about 11% were seen once. The data belong to a study of T cell repertoires in cytomegalovirus infection. Study-wide results and caveats: Clonotypes of TCR beta that were HLA-C-restricted and CMV-specific dominated the ex vivo response.

Specimen: PBMCs. This TCR was recovered from a human donor in good health (CMV status not recorded). Some clones in this sample may be carry-over from other donors' samples.

CDR3 sequence (DNA): TGTGCCAGCAGCTCTACCAAGGGGGCCCTGAGCTCCTACGAGCAGTACTTC. Its protein is CASSSTKGALSSYEQYF. This chain joins TRBV11-2 and TRBJ2-7, with 7 bases fitting TRBD1. CDR1 is SGHAT and CDR2 is FQNNGV in the germline V gene. The V and J ends lost 4 bases and 0 bases, in that order; junction bases with no gene match: 12. The CDR3 sequence is 17 residues long.